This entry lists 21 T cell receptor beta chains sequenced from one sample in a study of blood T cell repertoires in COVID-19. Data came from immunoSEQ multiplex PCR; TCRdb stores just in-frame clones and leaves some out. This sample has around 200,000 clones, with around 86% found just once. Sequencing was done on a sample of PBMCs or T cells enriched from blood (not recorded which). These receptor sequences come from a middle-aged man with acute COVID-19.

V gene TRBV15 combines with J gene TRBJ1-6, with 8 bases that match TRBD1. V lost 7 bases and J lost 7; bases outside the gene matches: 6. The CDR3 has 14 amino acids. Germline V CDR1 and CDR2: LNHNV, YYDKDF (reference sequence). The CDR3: CATTPGDRNSPLHF. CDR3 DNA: TGTGCCACCACCCCCGGGGACAGGAATTCACCCCTCCACTTT. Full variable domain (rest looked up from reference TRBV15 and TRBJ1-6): DAMVIQNPRYQVTQFGKPVTLSCSQTLNHNVMYWYQQKSSQAPKLLFHYYDKDFNNEADTPDNFQSRRPNTSFCFLDIRSPGLGDTAMYLCATTPGDRNSPLHFGNGTRLTVT.

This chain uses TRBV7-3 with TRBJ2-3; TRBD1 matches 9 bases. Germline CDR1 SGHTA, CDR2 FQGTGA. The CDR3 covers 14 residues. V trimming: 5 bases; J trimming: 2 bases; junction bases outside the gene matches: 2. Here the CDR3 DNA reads TGTGCCAGCAGCCGGGACAGGGACACAGATACGCAGTATTTT. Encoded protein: CASSRDRDTDTQYF.

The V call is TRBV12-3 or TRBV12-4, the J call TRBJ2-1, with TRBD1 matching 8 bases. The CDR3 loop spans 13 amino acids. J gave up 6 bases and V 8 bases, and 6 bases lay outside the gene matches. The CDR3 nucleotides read TGTGCCAGCGCTCCTCAGGGGGCCAATGAGCAGTTCTTC. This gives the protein CASAPQGANEQFF.

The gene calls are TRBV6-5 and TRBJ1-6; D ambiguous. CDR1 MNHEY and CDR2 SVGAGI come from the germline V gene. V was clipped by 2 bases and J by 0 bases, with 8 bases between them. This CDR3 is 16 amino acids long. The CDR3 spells CASSYVSSSYNSPLHF. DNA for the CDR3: TGTGCCAGCAGTTACGTGTCCAGCTCCTATAATTCACCCCTCCACTTT.

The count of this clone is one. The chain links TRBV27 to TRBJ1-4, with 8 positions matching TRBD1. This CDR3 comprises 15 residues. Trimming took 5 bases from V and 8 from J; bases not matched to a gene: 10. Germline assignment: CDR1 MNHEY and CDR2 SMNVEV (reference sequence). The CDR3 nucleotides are TGTGCCAGCAGTCACGGACAGGGAGGTAGCGAAAAACTGTTTTTT. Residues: CASSHGQGGSEKLFF.

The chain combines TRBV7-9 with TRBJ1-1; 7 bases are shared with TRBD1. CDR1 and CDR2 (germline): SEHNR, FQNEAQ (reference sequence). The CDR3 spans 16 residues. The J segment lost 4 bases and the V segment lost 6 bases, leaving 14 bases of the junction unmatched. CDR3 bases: TGTGCCAGCAGTCCTACCAGACAGGGAGGTCGCACTGAAGCTTTCTTT. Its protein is CASSPTRQGGRTEAFF.

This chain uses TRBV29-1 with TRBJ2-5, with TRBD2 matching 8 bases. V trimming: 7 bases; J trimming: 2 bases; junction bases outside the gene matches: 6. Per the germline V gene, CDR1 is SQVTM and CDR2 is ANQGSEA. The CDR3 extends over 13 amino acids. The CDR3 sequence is CSADRGGQETQYF. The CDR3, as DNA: TGCAGCGCCGACCGGGGGGGGCAAGAGACCCAGTACTTC.

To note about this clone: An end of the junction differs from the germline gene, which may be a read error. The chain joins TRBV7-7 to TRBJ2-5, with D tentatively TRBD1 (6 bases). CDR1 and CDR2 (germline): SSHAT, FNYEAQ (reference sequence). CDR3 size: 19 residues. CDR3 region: CASSPWALRAGVYRETQYF. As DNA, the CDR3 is TGTGCTAGCAGCCCTTGGGCTCTCAGGGCAGGGGTTTATAGGGAGACCCAGTACTTC.

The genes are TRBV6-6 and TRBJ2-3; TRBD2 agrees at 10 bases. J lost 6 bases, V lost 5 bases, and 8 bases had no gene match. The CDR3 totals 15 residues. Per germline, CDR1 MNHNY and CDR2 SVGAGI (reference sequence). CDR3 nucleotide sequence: TGTGCCAGCAGTACCAGAGCGGGAGGGCAGGATACGCAGTATTTT. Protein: CASSTRAGGQDTQYF.

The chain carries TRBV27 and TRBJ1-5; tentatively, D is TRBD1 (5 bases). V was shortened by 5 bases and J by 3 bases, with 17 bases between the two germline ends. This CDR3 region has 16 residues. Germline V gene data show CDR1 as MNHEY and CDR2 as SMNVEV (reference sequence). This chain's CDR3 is CASSPSGGRTNQPQHF. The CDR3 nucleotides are TGTGCCAGCAGTCCCTCGGGGGGACGGACCAATCAGCCCCAGCATTTT.

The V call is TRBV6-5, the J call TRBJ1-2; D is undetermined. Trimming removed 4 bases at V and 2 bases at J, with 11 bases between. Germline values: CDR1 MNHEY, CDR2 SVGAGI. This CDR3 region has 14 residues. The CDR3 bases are TGTGCCAGCAGTTCAAACCGGGAAAACTATGGCTACACCTTC. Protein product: CASSSNRENYGYTF.

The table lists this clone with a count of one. The CDR3 loop reads CASSEEAGTAQFF. Written as DNA, the CDR3 is TGTGCCAGCAGTGAAGAAGCAGGGACAGCCCAGTTCTTC. The chain is built from TRBV6-1 and TRBJ2-1; 7 nucleotides match TRBD1. The germline V gene has CDR1 MNHNS and CDR2 SASEGT. This CDR3 is built from 13 residues. The J segment lost 13 bases and the V segment lost 1 base, leaving 7 bases of the junction unmatched.

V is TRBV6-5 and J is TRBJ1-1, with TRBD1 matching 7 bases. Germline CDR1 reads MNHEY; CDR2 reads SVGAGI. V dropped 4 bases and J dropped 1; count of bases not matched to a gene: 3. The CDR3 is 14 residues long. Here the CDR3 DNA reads TGTGCCAGCAGTTTTGACAGGGCGAACACTGAAGCTTTCTTT. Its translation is CASSFDRANTEAFF.

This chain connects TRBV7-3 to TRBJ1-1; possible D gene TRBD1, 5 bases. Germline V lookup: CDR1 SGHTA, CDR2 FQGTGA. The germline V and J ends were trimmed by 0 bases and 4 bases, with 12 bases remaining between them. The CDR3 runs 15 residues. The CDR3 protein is CASSLTLGEGTEAFF. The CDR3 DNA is TGTGCCAGCAGCTTAACATTGGGGGAGGGCACTGAAGCTTTCTTT.

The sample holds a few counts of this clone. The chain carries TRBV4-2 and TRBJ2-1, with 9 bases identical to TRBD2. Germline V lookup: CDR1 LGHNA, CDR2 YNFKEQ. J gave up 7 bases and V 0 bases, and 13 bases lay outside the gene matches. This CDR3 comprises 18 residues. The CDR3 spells CASSQELDASGDTNEQFF. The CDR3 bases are TGTGCCAGCAGCCAAGAACTCGACGCTAGCGGGGATACAAATGAGCAGTTCTTC.

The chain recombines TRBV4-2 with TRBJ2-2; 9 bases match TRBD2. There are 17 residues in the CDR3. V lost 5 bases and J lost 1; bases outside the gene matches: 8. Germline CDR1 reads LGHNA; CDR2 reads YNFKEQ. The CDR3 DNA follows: TGTGCCAGCAGCTTGCGAGCGGGAGGCTTGAACACCGGGGAGCTGTTTTTT. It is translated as CASSLRAGGLNTGELFF.

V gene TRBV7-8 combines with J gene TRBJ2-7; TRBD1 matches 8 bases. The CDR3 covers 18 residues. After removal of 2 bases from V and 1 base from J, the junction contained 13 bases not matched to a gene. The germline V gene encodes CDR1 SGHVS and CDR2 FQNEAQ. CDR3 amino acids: CASSLKAGGSARSYEQYF. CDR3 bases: TGTGCCAGCAGCTTAAAGGCAGGGGGCTCGGCCAGGTCCTACGAGCAGTACTTC.

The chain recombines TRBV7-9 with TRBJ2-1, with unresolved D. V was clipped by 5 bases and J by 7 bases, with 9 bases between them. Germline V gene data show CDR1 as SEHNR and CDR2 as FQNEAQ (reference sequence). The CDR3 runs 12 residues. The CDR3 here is CASSETQNEQFF. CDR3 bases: TGTGCCAGCAGCGAGACTCAAAATGAGCAGTTCTTC.

The CDR3 is CASSFVATNEKLFF. The CDR3 region has the DNA TGTGCCAGCAGCTTCGTTGCAACTAATGAAAAACTGTTTTTT. The J gene is TRBJ1-4, the V gene TRBV7-9; no definite D call. The CDR3 is made up of 14 amino acids. Germline assignment: CDR1 SEHNR and CDR2 FQNEAQ (reference sequence). V lost 3 bases to trimming and J lost 0 bases, with 5 bases between them.

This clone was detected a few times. DNA for the CDR3: TGTGCCAGCAAGGGTAGCGGCTACAATGAGCAGTTCTTC. It codes for CASKGSGYNEQFF. V gene TRBV7-6 combines with J gene TRBJ2-1; TRBD2 is a possible D gene (6 bases). Trimming left V 7 bases short and J 3 bases short, with 10 bases between. Per the germline V gene, CDR1 is SGHVS and CDR2 is FNYEAQ. The CDR3 is 13 amino acids.

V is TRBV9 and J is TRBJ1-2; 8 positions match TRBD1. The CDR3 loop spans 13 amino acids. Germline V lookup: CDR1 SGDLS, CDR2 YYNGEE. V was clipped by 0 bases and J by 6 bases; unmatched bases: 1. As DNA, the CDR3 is TGTGCCAGCAGCGTAGCACAGGGGGATGGCTACACCTTC. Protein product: CASSVAQGDGYTF. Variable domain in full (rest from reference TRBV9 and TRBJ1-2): DSGVTQTPKHLITATGQRVTLRCSPRSGDLSVYWYQQSLDQGLQFLIQYYNGEERAKGNILERFSAQQFPDLHSELNLSSLELGDSALYFCASSVAQGDGYTFGSGTRLTVV.